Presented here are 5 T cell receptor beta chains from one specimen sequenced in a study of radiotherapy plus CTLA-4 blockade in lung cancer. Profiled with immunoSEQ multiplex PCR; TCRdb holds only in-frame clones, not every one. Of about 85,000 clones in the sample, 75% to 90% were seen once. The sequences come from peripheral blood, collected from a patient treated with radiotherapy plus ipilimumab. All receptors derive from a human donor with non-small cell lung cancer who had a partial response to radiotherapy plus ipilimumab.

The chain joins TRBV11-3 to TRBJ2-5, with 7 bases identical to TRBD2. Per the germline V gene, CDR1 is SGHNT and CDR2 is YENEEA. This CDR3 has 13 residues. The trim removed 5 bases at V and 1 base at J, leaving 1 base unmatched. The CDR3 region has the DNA TGTGCCAGCAGCGGGACTACCCAAGAGACCCAGTACTTC. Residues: CASSGTTQETQYF.

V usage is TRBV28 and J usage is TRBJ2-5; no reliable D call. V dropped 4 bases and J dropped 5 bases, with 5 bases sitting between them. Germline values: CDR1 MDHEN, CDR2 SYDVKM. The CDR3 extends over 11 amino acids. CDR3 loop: CASSSVETQYF. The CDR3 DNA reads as TGTGCCAGCAGTTCGGTGGAGACCCAGTACTTC.

CDR3 protein: CASSPMRQRQETQYF. The DNA for the CDR3 is TGTGCCAGCTCACCAATGCGACAGCGCCAAGAGACCCAGTACTTC. V and J are TRBV18 and TRBJ2-5; D possibly corresponds to TRBD1 (5 bases). V dropped 2 bases and J dropped 1 base, with 11 bases sitting between them. The V gene's germline CDR1 is KGHSH and CDR2 LQKENI. CDR3 length equals 15 residues.

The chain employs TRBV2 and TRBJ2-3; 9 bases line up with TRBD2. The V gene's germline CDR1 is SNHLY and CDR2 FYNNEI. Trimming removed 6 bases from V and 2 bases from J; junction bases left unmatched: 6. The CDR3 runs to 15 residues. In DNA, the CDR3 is TGTGCCAGCAGCTTTATAGCGGGGGCCACAGATACGCAGTATTTT. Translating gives CASSFIAGATDTQYF.

The CDR3 loop is CASSPQGARNTEAFF. The DNA for the CDR3 is TGCGCCAGCAGCCCACAGGGGGCGCGGAACACTGAAGCTTTCTTT. This sequence joins TRBV4-1 and TRBJ1-1, with TRBD1 identical over 9 bases. Looked up from germline, CDR1 is MGHRA and CDR2 is YSYEKL. J was trimmed by 1 base and V by 4 bases; bases with no gene match: 4. The CDR3 has 15 residues.